The 27 T cell receptor beta chains listed next were all sequenced from one sample in a study of shared clonotypes between healthy human individuals. This table comes from immunoSEQ multiplex PCR, and its TCRdb copy is limited to in-frame clones, with some not included. Of hundreds of thousands of clones detected, about 95% appear once; the ten largest clones hold roughly 0.1%. Naive CD8 cells lacked CD45RO, underwent positive selection for CCR7 and left out terminally differentiated effector memory CD45RA+ cells. The sequenced sample was naive CD8+ T cells sorted from blood. The receptors were gathered from a woman under 40 in good health.

This chain uses TRBV7-2 with TRBJ1-4, with D tentatively TRBD1 (6 bases). CDR1 and CDR2 from the germline V gene are SGHTA and FQGNSA. V dropped 1 base and J dropped 5 bases, with 14 bases sitting between them. The CDR3 consists of 16 residues. The CDR3 loop is CASSLVPGASNEKLFF. In nucleotides, the CDR3 is TGTGCCAGCAGCTTAGTTCCGGGGGCCTCCAATGAAAAACTGTTTTTT.

V usage is TRBV28 and J usage is TRBJ2-7; 9 positions agree with TRBD2. CDR3 length: 15 residues. CDR1 is MDHEN, CDR2 SYDVKM, per germline. V trimming: 2 bases; J trimming: 2 bases; junction bases outside the gene matches: 4. The CDR3 here is CASSLAGGPPYEQYF. CDR3 DNA sequence: TGTGCCAGCAGTTTAGCGGGAGGGCCTCCCTACGAGCAGTACTTC.

The chain links TRBV4-2 to TRBJ2-3; 8 nucleotides line up with TRBD2. Germline V lookup: CDR1 LGHNA, CDR2 YNFKEQ. Losses at the gene ends were 1 base for V and 1 base for J; bases not matched to a gene: 16. This CDR3 is 20 amino acids long. CDR3 region: CASSQGTSSGVKKGTDTQYF. For the CDR3, the DNA is TGTGCCAGCAGCCAAGGGACTAGCAGCGGGGTAAAAAAAGGCACAGATACGCAGTATTTT.

CDR3 amino acids: CASSLGPGKETQYF. The DNA of the CDR3 is TGTGCCAGCAGCTTAGGGCCAGGGAAGGAGACCCAGTACTTC. The V and J genes are TRBV7-7 and TRBJ2-5; tentative D call: TRBD1 (5 bases). Trimming shortened V by 1 base and J by 5 bases, and 11 bases separated the two germline ends. The CDR3 covers 14 residues. CDR1 is SSHAT and CDR2 is FNYEAQ in the germline V gene (reference sequence).

The chain joins TRBV28 to TRBJ2-5; 9 nucleotides match TRBD2. The J call may be mistaken, given a closer DNA end match to TRBJ2-7. This CDR3 has 16 amino acids. Germline CDR1 reads MDHEN; CDR2 reads SYDVKM. CDR3: CASSLPLREGQYEQYF. In DNA, the CDR3 is TGTGCCAGCAGTTTACCCCTGCGGGAGGGTCAATACGAGCAGTACTTC.

This clone was found once. This CDR3 is CASSLPPTGWVNTEAFF. CDR3 bases: TGTGCCAGCAGCTTGCCCCCTACAGGGTGGGTAAACACTGAAGCTTTCTTT. This sequence joins TRBV7-9 and TRBJ1-1, with a weak D call TRBD1 (6 bases). CDR1 SEHNR and CDR2 FQNEAQ come from the germline V gene (reference sequence). The CDR3 has 17 amino acids. V dropped 3 bases and J dropped 2 bases, with 19 bases sitting between them.

This chain links TRBV27 with TRBJ2-3, with 7 bases lining up with TRBD1. The CDR3 contains 15 residues. The V gene end was trimmed by 5 bases and the J gene end by 4 bases; junction bases not matched to a gene: 9. Germline loops: CDR1 MNHEY, CDR2 SMNVEV (reference sequence). The CDR3 DNA reads TGTGCCAGCAGTCCCGAGGGGGCTGGAGCAGATACGCAGTATTTT. It codes for CASSPEGAGADTQYF.

The chain is built from TRBV19 and TRBJ2-7; TRBD1 matches 9 bases. Looked up from germline, CDR1 is LNHDA and CDR2 is SQIVND (reference sequence). The CDR3 is 16 amino acids. Trimming cost V 5 bases and J 5 bases; bases outside gene matches: 13. The CDR3 protein is CASSLKRTGEPHEQYF. CDR3 nucleotides: TGTGCCAGTAGTCTCAAACGGACAGGGGAGCCCCACGAGCAGTACTTC. Full variable domain (outside the CDR3, taken from reference TRBV19 and TRBJ2-7): DGGITQSPKYLFRKEGQNVTLSCEQNLNHDAMYWYRQDPGQGLRLIYYSQIVNDFQKGDIAEGYSVSREKKESFPLTVTSAQKNPTAFYLCASSLKRTGEPHEQYFGPGTRLTVT.

The chain couples TRBV19 to TRBJ1-3; D possibly corresponds to TRBD1 (5 bases). Between the trimmed V and J ends, which lost 5 bases and 0 bases, there was a span of 11 bases. Germline V gene sequence: CDR1 LNHDA, CDR2 SQIVND (reference sequence). This CDR3 region has 15 residues. CDR3 coding DNA: TGTGCCAGTAGTTGGGGACCTAGCTCTGGAAACACCATATATTTT. It encodes CASSWGPSSGNTIYF.

This chain links TRBV14 with TRBJ2-7; TRBD1 is a possible D gene (5 bases). The V end was cut by 3 bases, the J end by 5 bases, with 14 bases between. The CDR3 runs to 14 residues. Germline values: CDR1 SGHDN, CDR2 FVKESK. The CDR3 DNA sequence: TGTGCCAGCAGCCAGACCCGGATGGGGCACGAGCAGTACTTC. Amino acids: CASSQTRMGHEQYF.

In regard to this clone: The same CDR3 is also encoded by other DNA sequences in this sample. The rearrangement links TRBV27 to TRBJ2-7; the D gene is possibly TRBD1 (5 bases). The CDR3 is made up of 12 amino acids. V gave up 4 bases and J gave up 2 bases, with 6 bases separating them. Germline V gene data show CDR1 as MNHEY and CDR2 as SMNVEV (reference sequence). CDR3 protein: CASSSTAYEQYF. In DNA, the CDR3 is TGTGCCAGCAGTTCGACAGCCTACGAGCAGTACTTC.

The chain combines TRBV4-1 with TRBJ1-5; D call uncertain. Germline V gives CDR1 MGHRA, CDR2 YSYEKL. V was shortened by 4 bases and J by 4 bases, with 8 bases between the two germline ends. The CDR3 runs to 13 residues. The CDR3 bases are TGCGCCAGCAGCCCGGGGTTGAATCAGCCCCAGCATTTT. It specifies CASSPGLNQPQHF.

The genes are TRBV7-7 and TRBJ2-5; D assignment may be TRBD1 or TRBD2 (5 bases each). Trimming took off 1 base at V and 0 bases at J, with 6 bases between the two ends. The length of the CDR3 is 14 residues. Germline V gives CDR1 SSHAT, CDR2 FNYEAQ (reference sequence). The CDR3 region has the DNA TGTGCCAGCAGCTTAGGGGACGACCAAGAGACCCAGTACTTC. Protein sequence: CASSLGDDQETQYF.

V and J are TRBV11-2 and TRBJ2-7; 7 positions match TRBD2. The CDR3 is 15 residues long. Germline CDR1 SGHAT, CDR2 FQNNGV. V dropped 5 bases and J dropped 1; count of bases not matched to a gene: 8. Written as DNA, the CDR3 is TGTGCCAGCAGCCCGTCGAGCGGGGCTTCCTACGAGCAGTACTTC. Translating gives CASSPSSGASYEQYF.

This clone was observed a handful of times. The chain is built from TRBV9 and TRBJ1-1, with 8 bases lining up with TRBD1. V shed 0 bases, J shed 4 bases, and the junction held 5 bases outside the gene matches. Looked up from germline, CDR1 is SGDLS and CDR2 is YYNGEE. The CDR3 length is 15 residues. This CDR3 reads CASSVGAGGLTEAFF. In nucleotides, the CDR3 is TGTGCCAGCAGCGTAGGAGCAGGGGGCCTCACTGAAGCTTTCTTT.

A remark on this clone: One junction end does not reproduce the germline sequence, and a read error may be involved. The chain combines TRBV29-1 with TRBJ1-2; no firm D call. Germline V gives CDR1 SQVTM, CDR2 ANQGSEA. This CDR3 comprises 13 residues. This CDR3 is CSVEDSGYYGYTF. CDR3 bases: TGCAGCGTTGAAGATAGTGGATACTACGGCTACACCTTC.

This clone showed up just once. At the DNA level, this CDR3 is encoded by other sequences in the same sample as well. The chain links TRBV13 to TRBJ2-7, with 9 bases matching TRBD1. The CDR3 is 13 amino acids. J lost 3 bases, V lost 5 bases, and 2 bases had no gene match. The V gene's germline CDR1 is PRHDT and CDR2 FYEKMQ (reference sequence). CDR3 region: CASSQGQGYEQYF. The CDR3 DNA reads TGTGCCAGCAGCCAGGGACAGGGCTACGAGCAGTACTTC.

This rearrangement joins TRBV11-2 to TRBJ2-1; D uncertain. The germline V gene encodes CDR1 SGHAT and CDR2 FQNNGV. The CDR3 has 17 residues. V was trimmed by 4 bases and J by 0 bases, leaving 16 bases between them. CDR3 residues: CASSSSTTVSSYNEQFF. For the CDR3, the DNA is TGTGCCAGCAGCTCCTCTACGACGGTAAGCTCCTACAATGAGCAGTTCTTC.

The V call is TRBV27, the J call TRBJ2-5; TRBD1 matches at 7 bases. The V segment lost 6 bases and the J segment 5 bases; nucleotides outside the gene matches: 15. Per germline, CDR1 MNHEY and CDR2 SMNVEV (reference sequence). The CDR3 is 16 residues long. CDR3 nucleotides: TGTGCCAGCAGACCCGCCGCACAGGGGTTCGAGGAGACCCAGTACTTC. This codes for CASRPAAQGFEETQYF.

The V call is TRBV30, the J call TRBJ2-1; the match to TRBD2 covers 14 bases. V lost 1 base and J lost 10; bases outside the gene matches: 3. This CDR3 has 14 amino acids. From germline, CDR1 is GTSNPN and CDR2 SVGIG (reference sequence). The chain's CDR3 is CAWSGGLAGDEQFF. CDR3 DNA sequence: TGTGCCTGGAGTGGGGGACTAGCGGGAGACGAGCAGTTCTTC.

The rearrangement links TRBV7-9 to TRBJ2-7; TRBD1 matches at 8 bases. The CDR3 contains 13 residues. CDR1 and CDR2 from the germline V gene are SEHNR and FQNEAQ (reference sequence). V lost 5 bases to trimming and J lost 0 bases; unmatched junction nucleotides: 0. The CDR3 DNA reads as TGTGCCAGCAGCCAGGGGGCCTCCTACGAGCAGTACTTC. Its protein is CASSQGASYEQYF.

This chain connects TRBV2 to TRBJ2-1; D is unresolved. The CDR3 contains 11 residues. Germline V CDR1 and CDR2: SNHLY, FYNNEI. The ends were cut back, 8 bases at V and 4 bases at J, with 6 bases in the middle. DNA for the CDR3: TGTGCCAGCGGGAATTACAATGAGCAGTTCTTC. Encoded protein: CASGNYNEQFF.

The genes are TRBV9 and TRBJ2-1; possibly TRBD2 for D (6 bases). Germline V lookup: CDR1 SGDLS, CDR2 YYNGEE. The CDR3 consists of 15 residues. V gave up 1 base and J gave up 3 bases, with 11 bases separating them. CDR3 sequence (DNA): TGTGCCAGCAGCGTATCGGGACTTGACTACAATGAGCAGTTCTTC. It encodes CASSVSGLDYNEQFF. Full variable domain (remainder filled in from reference TRBV9 and TRBJ2-1): DSGVTQTPKHLITATGQRVTLRCSPRSGDLSVYWYQQSLDQGLQFLIQYYNGEERAKGNILERFSAQQFPDLHSELNLSSLELGDSALYFCASSVSGLDYNEQFFGPGTRLTVL.

This sequence joins TRBV14 and TRBJ1-1, with TRBD1 matching 11 bases. There are 14 residues in the CDR3. The V gene end was trimmed by 3 bases and the J gene end by 6 bases; junction bases not matched to a gene: 3. From germline, CDR1 is SGHDN and CDR2 FVKESK. CDR3 DNA sequence: TGTGCCAGCAGCCAGGAGGACAGGGGGCCTGAAGCTTTCTTT. Translated: CASSQEDRGPEAFF.

This clone has only one observation. Here the CDR3 reads CATSGARTSGSYEQYF. In DNA form, the CDR3 reads TGTGCCACCAGCGGGGCACGGACTAGCGGGAGCTACGAGCAGTACTTC. V usage is TRBV15 and J usage is TRBJ2-7; 13 bases line up with TRBD2. Germline V gene sequence: CDR1 LNHNV, CDR2 YYDKDF (reference sequence). The CDR3 consists of 16 residues. V shed 5 bases and J 3 bases; nucleotides not matched to a gene: 7.

The chain recombines TRBV28 with TRBJ2-3; D remains ambiguous. Germline V gene sequence: CDR1 MDHEN, CDR2 SYDVKM. The V end lost 6 bases, the J end lost 0 bases, and 13 bases lay between the germline ends. CDR3 length: 15 residues. The DNA of the CDR3 is TGTGCCAGCAGCACTTACGGGTCCAGCACAGATACGCAGTATTTT. Translation: CASSTYGSSTDTQYF.

The CDR3 protein is CASSLRSNPSTGPPQHF. CDR3 nucleotide sequence: TGTGCCAGCAGTTTACGGAGCAACCCATCAACAGGCCCACCCCAGCATTTT. The V gene is TRBV28, the J gene TRBJ1-5, with D possibly TRBD1 on 5 matching bases. The CDR3 totals 17 residues. The germline CDR1 and CDR2 sequences are MDHEN and SYDVKM. The V gene lost 2 bases and the J gene lost 10 bases, with 24 bases spanning the gap.